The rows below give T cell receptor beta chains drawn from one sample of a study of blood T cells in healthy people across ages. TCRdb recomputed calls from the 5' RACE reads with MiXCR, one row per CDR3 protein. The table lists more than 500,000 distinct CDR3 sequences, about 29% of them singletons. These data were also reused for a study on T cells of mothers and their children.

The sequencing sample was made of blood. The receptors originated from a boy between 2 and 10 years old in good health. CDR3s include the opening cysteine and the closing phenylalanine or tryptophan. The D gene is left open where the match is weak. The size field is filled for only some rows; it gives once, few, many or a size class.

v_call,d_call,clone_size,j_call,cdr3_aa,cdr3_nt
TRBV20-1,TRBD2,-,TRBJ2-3,CSAPGTSGSRDTQYF,TGCAGTGCTCCGGGGACTAGCGGGAGTAGAGATACGCAGTATTTT
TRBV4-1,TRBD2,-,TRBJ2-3,CASSQGGGSSDTQYF,TGCGCCAGCAGCCAAGGGGGAGGGAGTTCAGATACGCAGTATTTT
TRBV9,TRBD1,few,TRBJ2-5,CASSSDREGETQYF,TGTGCCAGCAGCTCGGACAGGGAAGGGGAGACCCAGTACTTC
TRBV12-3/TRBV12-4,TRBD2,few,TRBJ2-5,CASSPGTRGGETQYF,TGTGCCAGCAGTCCCGGGACTAGGGGGGGAGAGACCCAGTACTTC
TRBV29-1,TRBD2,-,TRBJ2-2,CSASSAGTSVSNTGELFF,TGCAGCGCTTCATCGGCGGGGACTAGCGTCTCGAACACCGGGGAGCTGTTTTTT
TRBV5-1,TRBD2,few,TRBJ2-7,CASSLGGLAGVAAFEQYF,TGCGCCAGCAGCTTGGGGGGACTAGCGGGTGTAGCCGCCTTCGAGCAGTACTTC
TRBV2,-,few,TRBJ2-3,CASTRDHVTDTQYF,TGTGCCAGCACGCGGGACCACGTCACAGATACGCAGTATTTT
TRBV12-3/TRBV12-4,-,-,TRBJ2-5,CASSHYRAPRFREQYF,TGTGCCAGCAGTCATTACAGGGCGCCGCGGTTTCGGGAGCAGTACTTC
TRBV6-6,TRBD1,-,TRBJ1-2,CASSYSGQAHYGYTF,TGTGCCAGCAGTTACTCGGGACAGGCGCACTATGGCTACACCTTC
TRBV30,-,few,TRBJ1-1,CAWGFAEAFF,TGTGCCTGGGGGTTCGCGGAGGCTTTCTTT
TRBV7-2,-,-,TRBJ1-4,CASSLEHRSLEKLFF,TGTGCCAGCAGCTTAGAACATCGAAGTCTTGAAAAACTGTTTTTT
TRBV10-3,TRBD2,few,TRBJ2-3,CAIGAGTGSTDTQYF,TGTGCCATTGGAGCGGGGACGGGGAGCACAGATACGCAGTATTTT
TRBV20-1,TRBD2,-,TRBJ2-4,CSARDRRLAALAKNIQYF,TGCAGTGCTAGAGATCGGCGGCTAGCGGCCCTAGCCAAAAACATTCAGTACTTC
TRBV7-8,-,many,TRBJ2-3,CASSLDGTSTDTQYF,TGTGCCAGCAGCTTAGACGGGACTAGCACAGATACGCAGTATTTT
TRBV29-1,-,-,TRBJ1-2,CSVRALGGYTF,TGCAGCGTTAGGGCCCTAGGGGGCTACACCTTC